The 26 T cell receptor beta chains below come from one sample, sequenced in a study of CD4 T cells in relation to SARS-CoV-2 and coronaviruses. Unexposed donor CD4+ T cells date from about 2011-2019, before the COVID-19 pandemic. CD4+ T cells were isolated from the cells after about nine days of culture. Measured with immunoSEQ multiplex PCR; TCRdb has only the in-frame clones, and not every one. The sample includes some 21,000 clones, over 65% of them seen just once. These TCRs are of unknown antigen specificity. The material sequenced was CD4+ T cells from PBMCs, cultured in vitro. The receptors come from a human donor in good health.

The chain combines TRBV6-5 with TRBJ1-1; D is unresolved. This CDR3 contains 13 residues. V lost 4 bases, J lost 3 bases, and 9 bases lay in between. Germline V CDR1 and CDR2: MNHEY, SVGAGI. Written as DNA, the CDR3 is TGTGCCAGCAGTTTCCGGGATGACACTGAAGCTTTCTTT. Translating gives CASSFRDDTEAFF.

The chain employs TRBV19 and TRBJ2-3; 8 nucleotides agree with TRBD2. CDR1 LNHDA and CDR2 SQIVND come from the germline V gene (reference sequence). V gave up 1 base and J gave up 3 bases; unmatched junction bases: 6. The CDR3 loop spans 16 amino acids. CDR3: CASSIGAGGGTDTQYF. The CDR3 nucleotides are TGTGCCAGTAGTATAGGGGCGGGAGGCGGAACAGATACGCAGTATTTT.

The chain joins TRBV7-8 to TRBJ2-1; 11 positions match TRBD2. V gave up 1 base and J gave up 7 bases; unmatched junction bases: 3. CDR1 is SGHVS and CDR2 is FQNEAQ in the germline V gene. This CDR3 contains 15 residues. Here the CDR3 reads CASSLVAGGGNEQFF. The DNA for the CDR3 is TGTGCCAGCAGCTTAGTAGCGGGGGGGGGAAATGAGCAGTTCTTC.

The chain combines TRBV3-1 (or the pseudogene TRBV3-2) with TRBJ2-1; 7 nucleotides align to TRBD1. CDR1 and CDR2 from the germline V gene are LGHDT and YNNKEL (reference sequence). The length of the CDR3 is 12 residues. J gave up 7 bases and V 5 bases, and 2 bases lay outside the gene matches. The CDR3, as DNA: TGTGCCAGCAGCACCAGGGGGAATGAGCAGTTCTTC. Protein: CASSTRGNEQFF.

This chain links TRBV28 with TRBJ2-7; D is ambiguous. Trimming shortened V by 2 bases and J by 4 bases, and 6 bases separated the two germline ends. The CDR3 is made up of 12 amino acids. The germline CDR1 and CDR2 sequences are MDHEN and SYDVKM. CDR3 sequence (DNA): TGTGCCAGCAGTTTACTGCCTTACGAGCAGTACTTC. Its translation: CASSLLPYEQYF.

The J gene is TRBJ1-5, the V gene TRBV6-5, with no clear D. The germline V gene encodes CDR1 MNHEY and CDR2 SVGAGI. The CDR3 runs 13 residues. Deletions cut 2 bases from V and 6 bases from J, with 8 bases between. The CDR3 loop reads CASSYQGSQPQHF. DNA of the CDR3: TGTGCCAGCAGTTACCAAGGGTCTCAGCCCCAGCATTTT.

The chain combines TRBV3-1 (or the pseudogene TRBV3-2) with TRBJ1-2; 7 bases match TRBD1. Germline assignment: CDR1 LGHDT and CDR2 YNNKEL (reference sequence). This CDR3 is 15 amino acids long. V lost 1 base, J lost 5 bases, and 7 bases stayed unmatched. The CDR3: CASSQGQGSLYGYTF. For the CDR3, the DNA is TGTGCCAGCAGCCAAGGACAGGGATCCCTATATGGCTACACCTTC.

The chain is built from TRBV24-1 and TRBJ2-4; D perhaps matches TRBD1 (6 bases). With 2 bases removed from V and 8 bases from J, the gap between germline ends came to 15 bases. CDR3 size: 15 residues. CDR1 is KGHDR and CDR2 is SFDVKD in the germline V gene. CDR3 DNA: TGTGCCACCAGTGATTCCAGGGGCGCATGGGACATTCAGTACTTC. Protein: CATSDSRGAWDIQYF.

The chain uses TRBV5-4 and TRBJ2-3, with 11 bases fitting TRBD2. Germline CDR1 is SGHNT and CDR2 is YYREEE (reference sequence). CDR3 length equals 16 residues. V gave up 4 bases and J gave up 4 bases; unmatched junction bases: 8. The CDR3 sequence: CASSANSGRAADTQYF. The CDR3 nucleotides are TGTGCCAGCAGCGCCAATAGCGGGAGGGCGGCAGATACGCAGTATTTT.

The rearrangement links TRBV19 to TRBJ1-4; D is perhaps TRBD1 (5 bases). The CDR3 sequence is 15 residues long. V lost 6 bases, J lost 0 bases, and 11 bases lay in between. CDR1 is LNHDA and CDR2 is SQIVND in the germline V gene (reference sequence). CDR3 sequence: CASSSWGATNEKLFF. DNA of the CDR3: TGTGCCAGTAGCTCGTGGGGGGCAACTAATGAAAAACTGTTTTTT.

The V gene is TRBV11-3, the J gene TRBJ1-1; 7 bases are shared with TRBD1. The V and J ends lost 6 bases and 5 bases, in that order; junction bases with no gene match: 6. In germline, CDR1 is SGHNT, CDR2 YENEEA. The CDR3 sequence is 13 residues long. The CDR3 nucleotides are TGTGCCAGCAGTTACAGGGGAGGTACTGAAGCTTTCTTT. Amino acid sequence: CASSYRGGTEAFF.

V gene TRBV25-1 combines with J gene TRBJ2-1, with unresolved D. The CDR3 covers 15 residues. Germline lookup yields CDR1 MGHDK and CDR2 SYGVNS. Deletions cut 1 base from V and 8 bases from J, with 15 bases between. This chain's CDR3 is CASSEFKTVGDEQFF. CDR3 coding DNA: TGTGCCAGCAGTGAATTCAAGACGGTCGGTGATGAGCAGTTCTTC.

CDR3 DNA: TGTGCCAGCAGCTTCCGGGGACAGCCCTATGGCTACACCTTC. Its translation is CASSFRGQPYGYTF. The V call is TRBV7-9, the J call TRBJ1-2, with 7 nucleotides matching TRBD1. The germline V gene has CDR1 SEHNR and CDR2 FQNEAQ (reference sequence). CDR3 length: 14 residues. The ends lost 3 bases at V and 4 bases at J; junction bases unmatched: 5.

The V call is TRBV4-1, the J call TRBJ1-2, with D uncertain. The germline gives CDR1 MGHRA, CDR2 YSYEKL. V was pared by 2 bases and J by 7 bases, with 8 bases between. CDR3 length: 12 amino acids. CDR3 DNA: TGCGCCAGCAGCCAAACCATGGGTGGCTACACCTTC. It encodes CASSQTMGGYTF.

V usage is TRBV6-5 and J usage is TRBJ1-1, with D uncertain. From germline, CDR1 is MNHEY and CDR2 SVGAGI. The V end was cut by 6 bases, the J end by 5 bases, with 16 bases between. This CDR3 has 14 amino acids. The CDR3 nucleotides read TGTGCCAGCAGGAATGACGGGCGGGCTACTGAAGCTTTCTTT. Translating gives CASRNDGRATEAFF.

The CDR3 region is CASSLGQLGATNEKLFF. DNA of the CDR3: TGTGCCAGCAGCCTCGGACAGCTCGGAGCAACTAATGAAAAACTGTTTTTT. The chain is built from TRBV9 and TRBJ1-4, with a weak D call TRBD1 (6 bases). Trimming took off 4 bases at V and 0 bases at J, with 16 bases between the two ends. This CDR3 region has 17 residues. Looked up from germline, CDR1 is SGDLS and CDR2 is YYNGEE.

The DNA for the CDR3 is TGCGCCAGCAGCTTGCCGGGAGGCAACTACGAGCAGTACTTC. Amino acid sequence: CASSLPGGNYEQYF. The chain joins TRBV5-1 to TRBJ2-7; 7 nucleotides align to TRBD2. CDR1 is SGHRS and CDR2 is YFSETQ in the germline V gene. V trimming: 1 base; J trimming: 3 bases; junction bases outside the gene matches: 4. The length of the CDR3 is 14 residues.

This chain connects TRBV5-4 to TRBJ2-1; D call uncertain. The CDR3 is made up of 13 amino acids. Germline loops: CDR1 SGHNT, CDR2 YYREEE (reference sequence). V lost 4 bases, J lost 5 bases, and 10 bases lay in between. The CDR3 region has the DNA TGTGCCAGCAGCCTTCAGATGAACAATGAGCAGTTCTTC. Translating it yields CASSLQMNNEQFF.

This clone has only one observation. The CDR3 region has the DNA TGTGCCACCAGTGATTCGACAGGGAAAATCGCCTACAATGAGCAGTTCTTC. It codes for CATSDSTGKIAYNEQFF. The rearrangement uses TRBV24-1 and TRBJ2-1, with TRBD1 identical over 7 bases. Germline trimming cut 2 bases from V and 2 bases from J; bases unmatched to any gene: 8. This CDR3 region has 17 residues. Per the germline V gene, CDR1 is KGHDR and CDR2 is SFDVKD.

The genes are TRBV7-9 and TRBJ2-7; D perhaps matches TRBD2 (7 bases). V dropped 5 bases and J dropped 6 bases, with 20 bases sitting between them. This CDR3 has 15 residues. Looked up from germline, CDR1 is SEHNR and CDR2 is FQNEAQ (reference sequence). Written as DNA, the CDR3 is TGTGCCAGCAGCGAACCCCTAGGGGGGGGAGCCGAGCAGTACTTC. Protein: CASSEPLGGGAEQYF.

The gene calls are TRBV9 and TRBJ2-7; D perhaps matches TRBD1 (5 bases). V was trimmed by 0 bases and J by 5 bases, leaving 12 bases between them. This CDR3 is 14 amino acids long. Germline V gene data show CDR1 as SGDLS and CDR2 as YYNGEE. The CDR3 region is CASSVDAGSHEQYF. In nucleotides, the CDR3 is TGTGCCAGCAGCGTAGATGCAGGGTCCCACGAGCAGTACTTC.

The rearrangement links TRBV27 to TRBJ2-7; no firm D call. CDR3 length: 15 amino acids. The germline CDR1 and CDR2 sequences are MNHEY and SMNVEV (reference sequence). Trimming shortened V by 3 bases and J by 1 base, and 13 bases separated the two germline ends. The CDR3 region is CASSFQFGSSYEQYF. As DNA, the CDR3 is TGTGCCAGCAGTTTTCAGTTTGGCAGTTCCTACGAGCAGTACTTC.

The V call is TRBV3-1 (or the pseudogene TRBV3-2), the J call TRBJ1-4; D uncertain. Trimming removed 2 bases from V and 8 bases from J, with 6 bases in between. This CDR3 has 12 residues. CDR1 is LGHDT and CDR2 is YNNKEL in the germline V gene (reference sequence). The CDR3 loop reads CASSQFGEKLFF. In nucleotides, the CDR3 is TGTGCCAGCAGCCAATTTGGCGAAAAACTGTTTTTT.

This clone was observed a single time. The CDR3 coding sequence is TGTGCCGGTGGCGCTAGCACAGATACGCAGTATTTT. Amino acid sequence: CAGGASTDTQYF. J is TRBJ2-3 and V is TRBV28; D gene ambiguous. The V gene's germline CDR1 is MDHEN and CDR2 SYDVKM. The V end lost 11 bases, the J end lost 0 bases, and 9 bases lay between the germline ends. This CDR3 has 12 residues.

The chain employs TRBV5-1 and TRBJ2-2; TRBD2 matches at 9 bases. The germline CDR1 and CDR2 sequences are SGHRS and YFSETQ. After removal of 3 bases from V and 0 bases from J, the junction contained 6 bases not matched to a gene. The CDR3 extends over 17 amino acids. CDR3 sequence reads: CASSSTSGLTNTGELFF. CDR3 bases: TGCGCCAGCAGCTCGACTAGCGGTCTTACGAACACCGGGGAGCTGTTTTTT.

The chain couples TRBV5-1 to TRBJ2-2; 7 bases line up with TRBD1. The CDR3 has 18 amino acids. Germline assignment: CDR1 SGHRS and CDR2 YFSETQ. J lost 2 bases, V lost 1 base, and 11 bases had no gene match. Here the CDR3 DNA reads TGCGCCAGCAGCTTGTTCCCACAGGGGAACAGTAACACCGGGGAGCTGTTTTTT. Its translation: CASSLFPQGNSNTGELFF.